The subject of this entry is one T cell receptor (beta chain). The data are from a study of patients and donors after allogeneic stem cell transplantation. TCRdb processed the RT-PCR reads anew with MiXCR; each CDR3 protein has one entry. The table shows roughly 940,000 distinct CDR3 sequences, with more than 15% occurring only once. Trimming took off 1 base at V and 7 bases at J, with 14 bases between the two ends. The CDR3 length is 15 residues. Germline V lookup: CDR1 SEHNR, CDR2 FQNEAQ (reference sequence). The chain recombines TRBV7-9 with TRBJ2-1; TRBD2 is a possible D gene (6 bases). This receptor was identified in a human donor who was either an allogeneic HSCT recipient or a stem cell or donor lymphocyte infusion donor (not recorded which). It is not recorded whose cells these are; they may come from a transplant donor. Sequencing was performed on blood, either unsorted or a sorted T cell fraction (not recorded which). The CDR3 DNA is TGTGCCAGCAGCTTAGTGTCTAGCGTCCCGAATGAGCAGTTCTTC. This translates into CASSLVSSVPNEQFF.